This T cell receptor (beta chain) was recorded in a study of T-cell memory formation after mild COVID-19. Study-level findings and limits: Researchers could not confirm that second-wave clones peaking on day 37 targeted SARS-CoV-2. Shrinking CD4+ clones were chiefly CM and EM; CD8+ ones were chiefly EMRA. The study found balanced CD4/CD8 in clones contracting day 15 to 85 and a CD4+ lean in later expanders.

Concerning this clonotype: What it binds is not known.

5'RACE with constant-segment primers yielded barcoded, UMI-tagged TCR alpha and TCR beta cDNA libraries. TCRdb reanalysed the 5' RACE reads using MiXCR and keeps one entry per CDR3 protein. Among hundreds of thousands of distinct CDR3 sequences listed, about a sixth were seen once. With V trimmed by 4 bases and J by 3 bases, 0 bases remained unmatched. The CDR3 runs 14 residues. In germline, CDR1 is ENHRY, CDR2 SYGVKD. The clonotype comes from a man aged 18-30 years who had mild COVID-19 (a few samples of this study predate the infection). Cell type and time point are not known. The sequenced sample consisted of PBMCs or a T cell subset sorted from them (not recorded which). This sequence joins TRBV10-3 and TRBJ2-5; 12 bases map to TRBD2. CDR3 protein: CAISGLAGEETQYF. CDR3 bases: TGTGCCATCAGTGGACTAGCGGGGGAAGAGACCCAGTACTTC.